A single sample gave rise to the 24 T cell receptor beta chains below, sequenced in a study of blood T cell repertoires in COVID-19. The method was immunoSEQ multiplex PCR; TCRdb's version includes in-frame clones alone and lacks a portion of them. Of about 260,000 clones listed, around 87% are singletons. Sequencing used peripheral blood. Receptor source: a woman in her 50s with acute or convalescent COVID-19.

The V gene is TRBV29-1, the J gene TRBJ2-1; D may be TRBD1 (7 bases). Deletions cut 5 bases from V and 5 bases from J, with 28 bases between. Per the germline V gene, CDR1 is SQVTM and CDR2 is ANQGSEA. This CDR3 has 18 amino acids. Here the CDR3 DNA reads TGCAGCGTTCTAGGGGGCATTCTTCTAGGGGGACTTAACAATGAGCAGTTCTTC. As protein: CSVLGGILLGGLNNEQFF.

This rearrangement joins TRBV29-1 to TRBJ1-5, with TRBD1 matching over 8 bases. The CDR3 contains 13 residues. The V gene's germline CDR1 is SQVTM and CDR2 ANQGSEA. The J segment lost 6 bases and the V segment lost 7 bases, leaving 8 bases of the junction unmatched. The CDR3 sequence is CSGGQGRGQPQHF. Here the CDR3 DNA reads TGCAGCGGCGGACAGGGAAGAGGTCAGCCCCAGCATTTT.

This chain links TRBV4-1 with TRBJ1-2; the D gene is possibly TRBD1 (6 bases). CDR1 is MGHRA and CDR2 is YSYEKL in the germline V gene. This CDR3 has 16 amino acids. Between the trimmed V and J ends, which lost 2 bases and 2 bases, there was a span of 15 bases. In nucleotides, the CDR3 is TGCGCCAGCAGCCAACCGGGGAGGGGACAAAACTATGGCTACACCTTC. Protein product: CASSQPGRGQNYGYTF.

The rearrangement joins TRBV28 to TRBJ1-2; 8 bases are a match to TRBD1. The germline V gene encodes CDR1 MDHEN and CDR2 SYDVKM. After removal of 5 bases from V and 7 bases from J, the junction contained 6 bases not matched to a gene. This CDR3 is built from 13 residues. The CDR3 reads CASSLRDRTGYTF. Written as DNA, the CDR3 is TGTGCCAGCAGTCTTCGGGACAGGACTGGCTACACCTTC.

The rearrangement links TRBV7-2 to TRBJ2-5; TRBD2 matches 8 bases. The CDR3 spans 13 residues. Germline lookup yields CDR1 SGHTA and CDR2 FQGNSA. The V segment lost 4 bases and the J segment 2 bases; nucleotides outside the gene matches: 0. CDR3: CASSSSGQETQYF. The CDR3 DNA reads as TGTGCCAGCAGCTCTAGCGGGCAAGAGACCCAGTACTTC.

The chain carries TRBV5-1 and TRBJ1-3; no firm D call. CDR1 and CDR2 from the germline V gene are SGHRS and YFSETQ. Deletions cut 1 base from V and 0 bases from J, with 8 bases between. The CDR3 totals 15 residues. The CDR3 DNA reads TGCGCCAGCAGCTTGACGGAGGTCTCTGGAAACACCATATATTTT. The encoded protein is CASSLTEVSGNTIYF. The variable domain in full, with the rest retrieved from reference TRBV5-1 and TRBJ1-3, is KAGVTQTPRYLIKTRGQQVTLSCSPISGHRSVSWYQQTPGQGLQFLFEYFSETQRNKGNFPGRFSGRQFSNSRSEMNVSTLELGDSALYLCASSLTEVSGNTIYFGEGSWLTVV.

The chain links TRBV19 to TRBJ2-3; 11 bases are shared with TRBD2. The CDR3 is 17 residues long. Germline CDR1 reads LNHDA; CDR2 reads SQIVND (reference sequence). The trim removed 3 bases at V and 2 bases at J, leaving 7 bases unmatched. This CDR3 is CASSIGLAGGPTDTQYF. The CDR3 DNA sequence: TGTGCCAGTAGTATTGGGCTAGCGGGAGGTCCCACAGATACGCAGTATTTT.

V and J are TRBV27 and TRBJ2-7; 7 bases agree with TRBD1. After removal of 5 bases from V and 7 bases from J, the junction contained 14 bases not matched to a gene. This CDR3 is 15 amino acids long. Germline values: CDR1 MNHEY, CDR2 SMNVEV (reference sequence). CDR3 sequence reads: CASSLGWDSPFEQYF. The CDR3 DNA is TGTGCCAGCAGTCTCGGGTGGGACAGCCCCTTTGAGCAGTACTTC.

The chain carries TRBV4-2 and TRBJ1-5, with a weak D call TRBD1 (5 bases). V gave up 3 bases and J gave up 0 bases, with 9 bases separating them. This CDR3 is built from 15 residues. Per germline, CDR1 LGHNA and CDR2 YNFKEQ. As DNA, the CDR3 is TGTGCCAGCAGCCAGGACAAATATAGCAATCAGCCCCAGCATTTT. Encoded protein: CASSQDKYSNQPQHF.

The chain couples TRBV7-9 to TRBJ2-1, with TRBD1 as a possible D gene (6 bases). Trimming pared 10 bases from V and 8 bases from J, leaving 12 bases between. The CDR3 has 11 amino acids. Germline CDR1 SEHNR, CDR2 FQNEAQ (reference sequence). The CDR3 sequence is CAILGGDEQFF. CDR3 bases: TGTGCCATCTTAGGGGGTGATGAGCAGTTCTTC. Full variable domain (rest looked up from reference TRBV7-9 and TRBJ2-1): DTGVSQNPRHKITKRGQNVTFRCDPISEHNRLYWYRQTLGQGPEFLTYFQNEAQLEKSRLLSDRFSAERPKGSFSTLEIQRTEQGDSAMYLCAILGGDEQFFGPGTRLTVL.

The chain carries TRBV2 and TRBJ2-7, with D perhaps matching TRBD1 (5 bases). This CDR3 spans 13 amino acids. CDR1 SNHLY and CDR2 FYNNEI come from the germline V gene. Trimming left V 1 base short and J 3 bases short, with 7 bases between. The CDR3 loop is CASSEDQGYEQYF. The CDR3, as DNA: TGTGCCAGCAGTGAAGACCAGGGCTACGAGCAGTACTTC.

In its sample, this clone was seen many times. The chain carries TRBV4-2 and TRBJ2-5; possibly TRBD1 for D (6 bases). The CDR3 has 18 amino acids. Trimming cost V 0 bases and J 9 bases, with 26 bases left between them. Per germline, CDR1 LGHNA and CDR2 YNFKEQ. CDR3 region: CASSQDPPTAEGVTAQYF. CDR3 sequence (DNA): TGTGCCAGCAGCCAAGATCCTCCGACAGCCGAGGGGGTCACGGCCCAGTACTTC.

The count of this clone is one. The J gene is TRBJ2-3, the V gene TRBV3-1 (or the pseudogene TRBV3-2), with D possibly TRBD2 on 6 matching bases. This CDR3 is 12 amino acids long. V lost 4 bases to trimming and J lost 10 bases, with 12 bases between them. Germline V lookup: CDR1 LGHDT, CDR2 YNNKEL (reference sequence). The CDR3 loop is CASSLRRESQYF. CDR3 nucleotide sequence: TGTGCCAGCAGCCTTCGCCGGGAGTCGCAGTATTTT.

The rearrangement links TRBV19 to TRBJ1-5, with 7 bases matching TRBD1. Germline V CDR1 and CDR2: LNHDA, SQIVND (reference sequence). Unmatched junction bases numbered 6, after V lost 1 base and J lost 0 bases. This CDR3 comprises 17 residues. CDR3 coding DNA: TGTGCCAGTAGTATAGGGGGAGACAGGGCTAGCAATCAGCCCCAGCATTTT. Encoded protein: CASSIGGDRASNQPQHF. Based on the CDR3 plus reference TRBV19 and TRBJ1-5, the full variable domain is DGGITQSPKYLFRKEGQNVTLSCEQNLNHDAMYWYRQDPGQGLRLIYYSQIVNDFQKGDIAEGYSVSREKKESFPLTVTSAQKNPTAFYLCASSIGGDRASNQPQHFGDGTRLSIL.

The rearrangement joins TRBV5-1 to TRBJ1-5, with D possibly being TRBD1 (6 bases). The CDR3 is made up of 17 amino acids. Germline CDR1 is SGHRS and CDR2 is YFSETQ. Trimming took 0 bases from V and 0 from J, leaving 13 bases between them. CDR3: CASSLVPTGDSNQPQHF. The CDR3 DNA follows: TGCGCCAGCAGCTTGGTCCCGACAGGAGATAGCAATCAGCCCCAGCATTTT.

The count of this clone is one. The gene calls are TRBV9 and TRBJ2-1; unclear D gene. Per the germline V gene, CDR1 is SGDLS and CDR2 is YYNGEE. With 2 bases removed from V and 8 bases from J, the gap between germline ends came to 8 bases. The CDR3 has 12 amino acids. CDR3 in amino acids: CASSVRMDEQFF. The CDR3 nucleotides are TGTGCCAGCAGCGTGAGGATGGATGAGCAGTTCTTC.

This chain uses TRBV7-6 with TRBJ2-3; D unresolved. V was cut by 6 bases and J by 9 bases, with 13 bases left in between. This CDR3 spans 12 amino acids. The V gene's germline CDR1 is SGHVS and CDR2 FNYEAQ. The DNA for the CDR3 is TGTGCCAGCAGTCCGGATTTGGGCACGCAGTATTTT. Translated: CASSPDLGTQYF.

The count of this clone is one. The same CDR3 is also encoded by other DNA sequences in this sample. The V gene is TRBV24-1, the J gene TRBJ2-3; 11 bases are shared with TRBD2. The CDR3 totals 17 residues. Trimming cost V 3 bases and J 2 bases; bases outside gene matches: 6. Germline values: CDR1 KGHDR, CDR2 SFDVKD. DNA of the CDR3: TGTGCCACCAGTGATCCCGGGACTAGCGGTTCCACAGATACGCAGTATTTT. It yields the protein CATSDPGTSGSTDTQYF.

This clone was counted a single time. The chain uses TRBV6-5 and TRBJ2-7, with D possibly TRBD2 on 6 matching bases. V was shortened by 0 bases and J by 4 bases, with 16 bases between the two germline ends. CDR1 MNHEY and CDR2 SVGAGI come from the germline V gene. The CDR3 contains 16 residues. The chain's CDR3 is CASSYSRTGSYYEQYF. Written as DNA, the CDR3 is TGTGCCAGCAGTTACTCGCGGACCGGGAGTTATTACGAGCAGTACTTC.

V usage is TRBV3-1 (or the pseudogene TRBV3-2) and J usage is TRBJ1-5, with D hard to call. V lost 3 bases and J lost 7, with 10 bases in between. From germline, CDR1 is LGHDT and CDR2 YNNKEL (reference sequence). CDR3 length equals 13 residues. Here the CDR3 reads CASSQGEPQPQHF. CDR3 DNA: TGTGCCAGCAGCCAGGGCGAACCACAGCCCCAGCATTTT.

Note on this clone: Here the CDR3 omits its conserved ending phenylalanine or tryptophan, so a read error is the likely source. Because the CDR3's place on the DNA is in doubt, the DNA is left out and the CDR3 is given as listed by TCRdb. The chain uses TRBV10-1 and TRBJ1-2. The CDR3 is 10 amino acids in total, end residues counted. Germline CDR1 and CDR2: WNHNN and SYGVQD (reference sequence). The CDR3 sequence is CASSEPGTFG.

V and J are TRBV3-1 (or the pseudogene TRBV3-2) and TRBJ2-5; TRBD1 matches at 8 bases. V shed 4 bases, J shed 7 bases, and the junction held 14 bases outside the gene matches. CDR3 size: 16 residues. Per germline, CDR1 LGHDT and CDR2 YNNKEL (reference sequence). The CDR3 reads CASSPLPTGDKLTQYF. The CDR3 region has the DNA TGTGCCAGCAGCCCCTTGCCGACAGGGGACAAACTGACCCAGTACTTC.

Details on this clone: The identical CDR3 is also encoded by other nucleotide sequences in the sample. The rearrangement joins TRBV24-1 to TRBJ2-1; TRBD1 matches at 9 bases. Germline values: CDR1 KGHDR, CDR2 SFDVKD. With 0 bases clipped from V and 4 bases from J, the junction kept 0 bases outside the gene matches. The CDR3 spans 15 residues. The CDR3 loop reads CATSDLGQGYNEQFF. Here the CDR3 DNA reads TGTGCCACCAGTGATTTGGGACAGGGGTACAATGAGCAGTTCTTC.

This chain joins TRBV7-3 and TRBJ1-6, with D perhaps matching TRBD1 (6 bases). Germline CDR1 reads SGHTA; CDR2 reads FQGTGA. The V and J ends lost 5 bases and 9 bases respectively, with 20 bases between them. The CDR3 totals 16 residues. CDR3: CASSATTGEGGSPLHF. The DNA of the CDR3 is TGTGCCAGCAGCGCAACGACAGGAGAAGGGGGTTCACCCCTCCACTTT.